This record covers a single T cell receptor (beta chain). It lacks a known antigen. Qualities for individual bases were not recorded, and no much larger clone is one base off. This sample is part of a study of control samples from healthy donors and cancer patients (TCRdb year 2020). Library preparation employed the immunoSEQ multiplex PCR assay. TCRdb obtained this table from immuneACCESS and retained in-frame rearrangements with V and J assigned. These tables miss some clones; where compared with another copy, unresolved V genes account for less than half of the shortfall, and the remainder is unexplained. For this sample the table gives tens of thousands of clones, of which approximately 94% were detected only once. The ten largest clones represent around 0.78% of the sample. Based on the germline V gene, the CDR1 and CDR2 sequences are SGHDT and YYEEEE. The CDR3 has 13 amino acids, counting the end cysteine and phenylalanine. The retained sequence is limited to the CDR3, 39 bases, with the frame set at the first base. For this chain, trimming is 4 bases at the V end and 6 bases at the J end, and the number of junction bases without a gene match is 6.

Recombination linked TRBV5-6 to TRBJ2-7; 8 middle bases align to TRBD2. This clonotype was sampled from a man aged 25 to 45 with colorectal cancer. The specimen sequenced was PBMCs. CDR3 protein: CASSIAGTSEQYF. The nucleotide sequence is TGTGCCAGCAGCATCGCCGGGACTAGCGAGCAGTACTTC.